The TCR beta chain under discussion was sequenced for a study of early T cells in non-severe SARS-CoV-2 infection. Study-level information: Sequencing targeted bulk RNA from unsorted whole blood, leaving chains unpaired.

Study findings and constraints: Missing private and CD4 specificities, VDJdb matching favored anti-spike CD8 responses.

Unique molecular identifiers (one per individual cDNA molecule) were attached. Via MiXCR, TCRdb re-called the 5' RACE reads, giving one row per CDR3 protein. The sample lists 98,000 or so distinct CDR3 sequences, about 12% seen once, with approximately 3.1% in the top ten. In germline, CDR1 is KGHDR, CDR2 SFDVKD. This CDR3 has 12 amino acids. V gave up 8 bases and J gave up 5 bases, with 9 bases separating them. For this clonotype: Antigen specificity is unknown.

The sequenced sample was whole blood. The receptor was isolated from an adult who was a healthcare worker with PCR-confirmed SARS-CoV-2 infection or an uninfected control (not recorded which). The gene calls are TRBV24-1 and TRBJ2-1; D ambiguous. The CDR3 reads CATISLNNEQFF. In DNA, the CDR3 is TGTGCCACCATTTCTTTGAACAATGAGCAGTTCTTC.